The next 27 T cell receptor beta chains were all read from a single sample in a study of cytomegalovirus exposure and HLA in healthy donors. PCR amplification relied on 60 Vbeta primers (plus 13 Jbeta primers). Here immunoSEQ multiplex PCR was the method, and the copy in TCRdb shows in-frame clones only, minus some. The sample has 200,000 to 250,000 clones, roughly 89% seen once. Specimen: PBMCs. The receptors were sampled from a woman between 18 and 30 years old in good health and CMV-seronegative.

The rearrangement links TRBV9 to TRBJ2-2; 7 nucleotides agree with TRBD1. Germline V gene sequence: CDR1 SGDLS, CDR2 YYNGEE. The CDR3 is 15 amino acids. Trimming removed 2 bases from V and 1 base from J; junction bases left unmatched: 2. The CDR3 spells CASSVSGGNTGELFF. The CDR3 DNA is TGTGCCAGCAGCGTTTCAGGGGGGAACACCGGGGAGCTGTTTTTT.

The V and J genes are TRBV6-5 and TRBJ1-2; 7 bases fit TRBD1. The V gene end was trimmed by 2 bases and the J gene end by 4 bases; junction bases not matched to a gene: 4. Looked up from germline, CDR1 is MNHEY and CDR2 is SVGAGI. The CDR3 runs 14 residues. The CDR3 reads CASSYRGTAYGYTF. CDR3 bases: TGTGCCAGCAGTTACCGTGGGACAGCCTATGGCTACACCTTC.

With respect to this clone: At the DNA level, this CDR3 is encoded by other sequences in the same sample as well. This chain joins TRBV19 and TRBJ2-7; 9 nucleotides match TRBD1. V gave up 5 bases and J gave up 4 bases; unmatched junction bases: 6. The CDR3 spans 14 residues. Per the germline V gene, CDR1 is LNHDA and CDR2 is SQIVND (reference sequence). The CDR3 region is CASSSRDRAYEQYF. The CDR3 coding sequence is TGTGCCAGTAGTTCCCGGGACAGGGCGTACGAGCAGTACTTC.

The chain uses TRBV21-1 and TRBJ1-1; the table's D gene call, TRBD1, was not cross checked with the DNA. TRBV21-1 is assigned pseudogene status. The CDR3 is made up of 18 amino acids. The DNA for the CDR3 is TGTGCCAGCAGCAAGCCTCTCTCGAACAGGGGGGCAAACACTGAAGCTTTCTTT. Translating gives CASSKPLSNRGANTEAFF.

This CDR3 reads CSVVLAGILQETQYF. For the CDR3, the DNA is TGCAGCGTTGTACTAGCGGGGATACTCCAAGAGACCCAGTACTTC. This chain connects TRBV29-1 to TRBJ2-5; 10 bases fit TRBD2. This CDR3 has 15 residues. CDR1 and CDR2 from the germline V gene are SQVTM and ANQGSEA. V shed 4 bases, J shed 1 base, and the junction held 6 bases outside the gene matches.

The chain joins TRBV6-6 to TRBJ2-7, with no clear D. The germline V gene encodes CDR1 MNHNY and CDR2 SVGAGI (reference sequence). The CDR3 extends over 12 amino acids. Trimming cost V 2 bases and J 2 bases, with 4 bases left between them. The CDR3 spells CASSYGTYEQYF. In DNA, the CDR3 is TGTGCCAGCAGTTACGGCACCTACGAGCAGTACTTC.

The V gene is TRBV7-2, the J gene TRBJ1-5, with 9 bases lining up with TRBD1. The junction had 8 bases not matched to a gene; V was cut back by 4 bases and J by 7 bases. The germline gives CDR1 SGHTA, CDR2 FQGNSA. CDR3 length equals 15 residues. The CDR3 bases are TGTGCCAGCAGCTCACAAACAGGGGGCGACCAGCCCCAGCATTTT. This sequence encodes CASSSQTGGDQPQHF.

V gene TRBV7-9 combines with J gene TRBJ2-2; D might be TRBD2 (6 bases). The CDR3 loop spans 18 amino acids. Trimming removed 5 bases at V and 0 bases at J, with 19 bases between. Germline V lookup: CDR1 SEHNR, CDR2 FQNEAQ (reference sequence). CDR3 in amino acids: CASSPTSGHIANTGELFF. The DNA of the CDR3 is TGTGCCAGCAGCCCCACAAGCGGGCACATCGCGAACACCGGGGAGCTGTTTTTT.

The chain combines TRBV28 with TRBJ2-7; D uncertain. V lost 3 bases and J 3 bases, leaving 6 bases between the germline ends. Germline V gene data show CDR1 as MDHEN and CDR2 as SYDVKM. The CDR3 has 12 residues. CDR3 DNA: TGTGCCAGCAGTTTTCGAGACTACGAGCAGTACTTC. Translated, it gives CASSFRDYEQYF.

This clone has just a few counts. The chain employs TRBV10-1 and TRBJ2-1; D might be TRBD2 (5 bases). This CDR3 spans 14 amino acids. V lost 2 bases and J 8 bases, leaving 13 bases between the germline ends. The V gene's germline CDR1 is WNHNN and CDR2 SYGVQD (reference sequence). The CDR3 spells CASSESRRLYEQFF. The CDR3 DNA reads TGCGCCAGCAGTGAGAGCCGCCGACTATATGAGCAGTTCTTC.

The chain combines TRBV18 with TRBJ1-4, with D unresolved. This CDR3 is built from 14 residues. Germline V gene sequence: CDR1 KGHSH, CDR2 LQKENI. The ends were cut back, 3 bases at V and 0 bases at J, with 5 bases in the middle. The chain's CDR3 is CASSPSATNEKLFF. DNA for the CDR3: TGTGCCAGCTCACCTAGCGCAACTAATGAAAAACTGTTTTTT.

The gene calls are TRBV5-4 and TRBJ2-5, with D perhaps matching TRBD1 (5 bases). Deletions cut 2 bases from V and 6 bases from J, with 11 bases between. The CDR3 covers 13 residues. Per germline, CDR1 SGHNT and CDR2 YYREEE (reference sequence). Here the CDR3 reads CASSFFWGKTQYF. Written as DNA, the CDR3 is TGTGCCAGCAGCTTCTTTTGGGGCAAGACCCAGTACTTC.

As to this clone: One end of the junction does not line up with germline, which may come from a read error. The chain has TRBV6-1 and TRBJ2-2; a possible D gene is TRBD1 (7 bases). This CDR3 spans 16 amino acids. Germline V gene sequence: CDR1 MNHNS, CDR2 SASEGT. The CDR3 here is CASSEGQGGNTGELFF. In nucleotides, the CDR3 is TGTGCCAGCAGCGAAGGGCAGGGGGGAAACACCGGGGAGCTGTTTTTT.

CDR3 sequence reads: CASSLRTGGHEQYF. The CDR3 DNA reads TGTGCCAGCAGTTTAAGGACAGGGGGGCACGAGCAGTACTTC. This chain links TRBV27 with TRBJ2-7, with TRBD1 matching over 10 bases. V trimming: 2 bases; J trimming: 5 bases; junction bases outside the gene matches: 3. This CDR3 is built from 14 residues. CDR1 and CDR2 from the germline V gene are MNHEY and SMNVEV (reference sequence).

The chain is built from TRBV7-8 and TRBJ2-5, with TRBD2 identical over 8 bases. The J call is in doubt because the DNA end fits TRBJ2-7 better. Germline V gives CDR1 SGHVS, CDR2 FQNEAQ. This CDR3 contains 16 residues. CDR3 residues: CASSLEGTGGTYEQYF. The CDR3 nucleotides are TGTGCCAGCAGCTTAGAGGGAACGGGGGGGACCTACGAGCAGTACTTC.

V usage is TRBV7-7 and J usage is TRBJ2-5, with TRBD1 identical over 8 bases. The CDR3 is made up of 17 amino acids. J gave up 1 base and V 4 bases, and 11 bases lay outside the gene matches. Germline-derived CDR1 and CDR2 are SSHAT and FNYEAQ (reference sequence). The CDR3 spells CASSSGPGTGTQETQYF. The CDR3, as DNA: TGTGCCAGCAGCTCTGGTCCCGGGACAGGAACCCAAGAGACCCAGTACTTC.

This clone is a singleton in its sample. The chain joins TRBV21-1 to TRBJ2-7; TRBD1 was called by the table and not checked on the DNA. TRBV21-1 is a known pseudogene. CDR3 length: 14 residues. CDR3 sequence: CASSKALREDEQYF. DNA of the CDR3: TGTGCCAGCAGCAAAGCGCTCAGGGAAGACGAGCAGTACTTC.

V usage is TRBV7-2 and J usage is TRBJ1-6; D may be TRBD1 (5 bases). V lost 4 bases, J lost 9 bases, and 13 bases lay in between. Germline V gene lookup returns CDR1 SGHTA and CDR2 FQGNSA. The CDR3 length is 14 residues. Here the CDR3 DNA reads TGTGCCAGCAGCTCGCTAGGGGCGCGTTCACCCCTCCACTTT. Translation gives CASSSLGARSPLHF.

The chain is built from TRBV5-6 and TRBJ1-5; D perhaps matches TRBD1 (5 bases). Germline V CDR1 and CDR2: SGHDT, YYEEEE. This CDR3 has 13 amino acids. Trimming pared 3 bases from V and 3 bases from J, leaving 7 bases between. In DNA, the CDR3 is TGTGCCAGCAGCTGGGGGGACAATCAGCCCCAGCATTTT. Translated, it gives CASSWGDNQPQHF.

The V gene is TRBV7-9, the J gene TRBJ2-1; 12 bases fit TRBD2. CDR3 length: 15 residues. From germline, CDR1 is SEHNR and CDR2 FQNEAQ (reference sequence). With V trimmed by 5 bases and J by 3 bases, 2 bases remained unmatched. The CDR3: CASSQTSGSYNEQFF. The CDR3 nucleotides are TGTGCCAGCAGCCAGACTAGCGGGAGCTACAATGAGCAGTTCTTC.

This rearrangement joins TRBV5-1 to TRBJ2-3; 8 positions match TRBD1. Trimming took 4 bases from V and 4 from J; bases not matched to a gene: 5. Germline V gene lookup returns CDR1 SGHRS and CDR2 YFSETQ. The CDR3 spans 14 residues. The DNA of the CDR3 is TGCGCCAGCAGCCAAGCGACAGGGGCAGATACGCAGTATTTT. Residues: CASSQATGADTQYF.

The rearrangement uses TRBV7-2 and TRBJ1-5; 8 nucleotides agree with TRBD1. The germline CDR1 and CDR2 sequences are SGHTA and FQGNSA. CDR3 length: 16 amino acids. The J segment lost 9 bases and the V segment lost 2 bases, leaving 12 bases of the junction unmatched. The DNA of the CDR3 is TGTGCCAGCAGCTTACAACAGGGGGGCCTGGATCGGCCCCAGCATTTT. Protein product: CASSLQQGGLDRPQHF.

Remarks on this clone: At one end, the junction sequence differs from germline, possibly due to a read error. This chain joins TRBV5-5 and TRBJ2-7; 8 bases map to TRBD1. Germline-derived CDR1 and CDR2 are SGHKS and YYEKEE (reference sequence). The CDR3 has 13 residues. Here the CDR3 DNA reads TGTGCCAGCAGCTTATGGGACAGGACTGATAGGTTCTTC. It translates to CASSLWDRTDRFF.

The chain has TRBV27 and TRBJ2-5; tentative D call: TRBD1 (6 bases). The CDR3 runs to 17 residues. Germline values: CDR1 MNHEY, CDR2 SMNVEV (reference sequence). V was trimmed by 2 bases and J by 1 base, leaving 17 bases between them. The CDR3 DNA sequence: TGTGCCAGCAGTTTACTCCTCCCACAGGGAACCCAAGAGACCCAGTACTTC. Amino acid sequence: CASSLLLPQGTQETQYF.

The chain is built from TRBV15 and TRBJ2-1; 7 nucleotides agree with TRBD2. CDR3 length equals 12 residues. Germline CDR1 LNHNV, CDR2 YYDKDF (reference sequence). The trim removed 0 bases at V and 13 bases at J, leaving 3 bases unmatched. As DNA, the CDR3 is TGTGCCACCAGCAGAGAGCGGGAGTCTCAGTTCTTC. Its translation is CATSRERESQFF.

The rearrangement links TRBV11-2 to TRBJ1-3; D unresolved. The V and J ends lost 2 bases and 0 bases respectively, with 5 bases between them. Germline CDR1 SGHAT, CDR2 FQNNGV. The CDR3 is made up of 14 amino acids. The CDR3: CASSLRSSGNTIYF. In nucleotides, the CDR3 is TGTGCCAGCAGCTTAAGGAGCTCTGGAAACACCATATATTTT.

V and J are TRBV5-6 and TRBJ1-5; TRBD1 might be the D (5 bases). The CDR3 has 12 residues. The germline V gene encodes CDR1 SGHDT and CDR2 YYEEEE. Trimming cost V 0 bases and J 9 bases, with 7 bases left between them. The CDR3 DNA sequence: TGTGCCAGCAGCTTGGCCCAGGGGCCCCAGCATTTT. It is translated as CASSLAQGPQHF.